This T cell receptor beta chain was identified during a study of shared clonotypes between healthy human individuals. In the study overall: CD4 naive cells filled three plates per donor, CD4 memory three, CD8 naive two and CD8 memory one. Broader study findings: Few donors limited the genetic and exposure-history diversity represented. Sharing across several donors was seen in around 5.1% of naive CD4 clonotypes.

Trimming took off 0 bases at V and 2 bases at J, with 4 bases between the two ends. The CDR3 covers 13 residues. CDR1 LGHNT and CDR2 FRNRAP come from the germline V gene. Only CD45RO-negative cells positively selected for CCR7 counted as naive CD8 cells, so terminally differentiated effector memory CD45RA+ cells were excluded. Method: immunoSEQ multiplex PCR; TCRdb's copy keeps in-frame clones and lacks some. Among about 2 million clones listed, about 95% were seen once. With respect to this clone: Its antigen remains unknown.

The chain recombines TRBV12-5 with TRBJ1-2; D remains ambiguous. The sample was naive CD8+ T cells sorted from blood. The TCR sequence derives from a man between 18 and 29 years old in good health. In DNA, the CDR3 is TGTGCTAGTGGTTTGGTACCAAACTATGGCTACACCTTC. The encoded protein is CASGLVPNYGYTF.